The T cell receptor (beta chain) described here comes from a study of blood T cell repertoires in COVID-19. The germline gives CDR1 SGHNT, CDR2 YYREEE (reference sequence). The CDR3 covers 13 residues. The V segment lost 7 bases and the J segment 9 bases; nucleotides outside the gene matches: 10. Method: immunoSEQ multiplex PCR; TCRdb's copy keeps in-frame clones and lacks some. The sample includes more than 200,000 clones, just over 90% of them seen just once. The chain employs TRBV5-4 and TRBJ1-2; 9 nucleotides agree with TRBD1. The sequenced sample was PBMCs or T cells enriched from blood (not recorded which). This TCR came from a woman between 18 and 29 years old who had recovered from COVID-19. The CDR3 DNA is TGTGCCAGCGTAATACAGGGGGCGGTGAGCTACACCTTC. Residues: CASVIQGAVSYTF.